This TCR beta chain stems from a study of cytomegalovirus exposure and HLA in healthy donors. PCR involved 60 Vbeta and 13 Jbeta primers. Profiling relied on immunoSEQ multiplex PCR, and the TCRdb table lists in-frame clones only, not all of them. The sample yields more than 85,000 clones, less than 65% seen once. Study-level findings and limits: In a later analysis, at a false discovery rate of 0.05, some 15,000 TCR beta sequences were associated with HLA alleles.

About this clone: The target antigen is unknown.

J gave up 3 bases and V 6 bases, and 6 bases lay outside the gene matches. In germline, CDR1 is SQVTM, CDR2 ANQGSEA. The CDR3 covers 13 residues. The chain uses TRBV29-1 and TRBJ2-3, with 7 nucleotides matching TRBD1. This receptor was obtained from a woman between 25 and 40 years old in good health and CMV-seronegative. Sequenced input: PBMCs. For the CDR3, the DNA is TGCAGCGTCCGGGACAGTGGGACAGATACGCAGTATTTT. It encodes CSVRDSGTDTQYF.